These 27 T cell receptor beta chains share one sample of origin, sequenced in a study of regulatory T cells in long-lasting Graves disease. According to the study, TCR beta libraries were built with iRepertoire HTBI primers and CDR3-region Arm-PCR. Each CDR3 protein gets one entry after TCRdb re-called the multiplex PCR reads with MiXCR. This table holds about 540,000 distinct CDR3 sequences, roughly 13% found once. Time point of the sample: newly diagnosed GD, antithyroid drugs for less than 3 months. Isolated PBMC RNA provided the starting material for the TCR library. This sample also belongs to another study, concerning T cells in Graves' hyperthyroidism and ophthalmopathy.

The material sequenced was peripheral blood mononuclear cells (PBMCs), taken at new diagnosis, from a patient treated with antithyroid drugs. These TCRs come from a man under 40 with Graves disease.

This clonotype was observed at least ten times. The J gene is TRBJ2-7, the V gene TRBV7-2; D is uncertain. From germline, CDR1 is SGHTA and CDR2 FQGNSA. The CDR3 is 14 residues long. V lost 5 bases and J 2 bases, leaving 13 bases between the germline ends. This CDR3 reads CASSPGGSPYEQYF. The CDR3 region has the DNA TGTGCCAGCAGCCCGGGCGGTAGCCCCTACGAGCAGTACTTC.

The sample holds a few counts of this clonotype. The chain joins TRBV19 to TRBJ1-2; TRBD1 matches 8 bases. V was clipped by 4 bases and J by 0 bases; unmatched bases: 7. Germline V gene data show CDR1 as LNHDA and CDR2 as SQIVND (reference sequence). There are 16 residues in the CDR3. The CDR3, as DNA: TGTGCCAGTAGTACAGGGGGCGCAAGGCCTAACTATGGCTACACCTTC. The encoded protein is CASSTGGARPNYGYTF.

The chain is built from TRBV28 and TRBJ2-7, with 12 bases aligning to TRBD1. Germline CDR1 MDHEN, CDR2 SYDVKM. The CDR3 has 15 residues. With V trimmed by 3 bases and J by 6 bases, 6 bases remained unmatched. The CDR3 here is CASSLTGTGGGEQYF. The CDR3 DNA sequence: TGTGCCAGCAGTTTGACCGGGACAGGGGGCGGCGAGCAGTACTTC.

The genes are TRBV20-1 and TRBJ1-3; D is unclear. V was pared by 2 bases and J by 6 bases, with 5 bases between. CDR3 length equals 11 residues. Germline values: CDR1 DFQATT, CDR2 SNEGSKA (reference sequence). The CDR3 here is CSARQLNTIYF. The CDR3 bases are TGCAGTGCTAGACAGCTAAACACCATATATTTT.

In its sample, this clonotype was seen many times. This chain connects TRBV28 to TRBJ1-1, with D perhaps TRBD1 (6 bases). CDR3 length: 13 amino acids. Germline V gene sequence: CDR1 MDHEN, CDR2 SYDVKM. V was trimmed by 10 bases and J by 0 bases, leaving 12 bases between them. In DNA, the CDR3 is TGTGCCACAATGGGGGCCTTGAACACTGAAGCTTTCTTT. Protein: CATMGALNTEAFF.

This clonotype occurred a few times. The gene calls are TRBV2 and TRBJ2-1; D is perhaps TRBD2 (5 bases). The CDR3 runs to 17 residues. Germline V gene lookup returns CDR1 SNHLY and CDR2 FYNNEI. V lost 6 bases and J 0 bases, leaving 18 bases between the germline ends. The CDR3 is CASSLRVDSSSYNEQFF. The CDR3 coding sequence is TGTGCCAGCAGCTTGCGGGTCGACTCGAGCTCCTACAATGAGCAGTTCTTC.

In its sample, this clonotype was seen many times. The rearrangement uses TRBV2 and TRBJ2-7; a weak D match, TRBD2 (6 bases). Trimming removed 6 bases from V and 3 bases from J, with 15 bases in between. The CDR3 spans 14 residues. Germline CDR1 and CDR2: SNHLY and FYNNEI. CDR3 region: CASRDARRVYEQYF. CDR3 bases: TGTGCCAGCAGGGATGCCCGGAGGGTCTACGAGCAGTACTTC. The variable domain in full, with the rest retrieved from reference TRBV2 and TRBJ2-7, is EPEVTQTPSHQVTQMGQEVILRCVPISNHLYFYWYRQILGQKVEFLVSFYNNEISEKSEIFDDQFSVERPDGSNFTLKIRSTKLEDSAMYFCASRDARRVYEQYFGPGTRLTVT.

The sample holds a few counts of this clonotype. The CDR3 loop is CATSPGQVQETQYF. CDR3 coding DNA: TGTGCCACCAGCCCAGGTCAAGTACAAGAGACCCAGTACTTC. The rearrangement joins TRBV24-1 to TRBJ2-5; D remains unclear. Trimming took off 7 bases at V and 2 bases at J, with 13 bases between the two ends. The CDR3 is 14 residues long. Germline loops: CDR1 KGHDR, CDR2 SFDVKD.

The sample holds many counts of this clonotype. The chain links TRBV11-3 to TRBJ2-2; no clear D. The length of the CDR3 is 16 residues. The germline V gene has CDR1 SGHNT and CDR2 YENEEA. Trimming took off 4 bases at V and 0 bases at J, with 12 bases between the two ends. CDR3 DNA sequence: TGTGCCAGCAGCTCGCTCCCGGACCCGAACACCGGGGAGCTGTTTTTT. It specifies CASSSLPDPNTGELFF.

This clonotype was counted at least ten times. The chain uses TRBV12-3 or TRBV12-4 and TRBJ1-2, with 8 bases lining up with TRBD1. CDR3 length equals 15 residues. Germline trimming cut 1 base from V and 7 bases from J; bases unmatched to any gene: 8. CDR3 nucleotides: TGTGCCAGCAGTTTAGGGGGGACAGGACAGTCTGGCTACACCTTC. Translation gives CASSLGGTGQSGYTF.

This clonotype occurred many times. CDR3 sequence: CASTSLETYEQYF. CDR3 DNA sequence: TGTGCCAGCACCTCTCTAGAGACTTACGAGCAGTACTTC. V usage is TRBV12-3 or TRBV12-4 and J usage is TRBJ2-7; D is undetermined. The CDR3 loop spans 13 amino acids. V was shortened by 7 bases and J by 4 bases, with 14 bases between the two germline ends.

This clonotype was seen once. A single base is all that separates this from a far larger clone, so a read error is likely. This rearrangement joins TRBV20-1 to TRBJ2-3; tentatively, D is TRBD2 (5 bases). Near its end, the DNA agrees better with TRBJ2-1, so the J call may be wrong. Germline V gene data show CDR1 as DFQATT and CDR2 as SNEGSKA (reference sequence). This CDR3 spans 14 amino acids. This CDR3 reads CSASRLGAAETQFF. The CDR3 coding sequence is TGCAGTGCGTCCCGGCTAGGAGCGGCAGAGACCCAGTTCTTC.

This clonotype was observed a handful of times. The CDR3 nucleotides read TGTGCCAGCAGTTTAAAAGCCAGAAGTTATTCACCCCTCCACTTT. Its translation is CASSLKARSYSPLHF. V is TRBV27 and J is TRBJ1-6; the D is unclear. CDR3 size: 15 residues. Trimming cost V 2 bases and J 8 bases, with 13 bases left between them. Germline-derived CDR1 and CDR2 are MNHEY and SMNVEV (reference sequence).

Note on this clonotype: This clone may be a read error of a much larger clone one base away. The J gene is TRBJ1-1, the V gene TRBV29-1; 7 nucleotides align to TRBD1. The CDR3 spans 14 residues. Germline CDR1 is SQVTM and CDR2 is ANQGSEA. In nucleotides, the CDR3 is TGCAGCGTTGACCGACCGGGACAGAACACTGGAGCTTTCTTT. Translation: CSVDRPGQNTGAFF.

This clonotype has at least ten counts. This chain joins TRBV29-1 and TRBJ2-3, with D uncertain. Germline values: CDR1 SQVTM, CDR2 ANQGSEA. Trimming left V 7 bases short and J 0 bases short, with 11 bases between. CDR3 length equals 13 residues. This CDR3 is CSDKAGSTDTQYF. The DNA for the CDR3 is TGCAGCGACAAAGCTGGTAGCACAGATACGCAGTATTTT.

This clonotype was picked up many times. The chain recombines TRBV27 with TRBJ2-3; no reliable D call. CDR1 MNHEY and CDR2 SMNVEV come from the germline V gene (reference sequence). V lost 2 bases and J 6 bases, leaving 15 bases between the germline ends. The CDR3 spans 15 residues. CDR3: CASSLLVSVMDTQYF. Here the CDR3 DNA reads TGTGCCAGCAGTTTACTGGTATCGGTGATGGATACGCAGTATTTT.

This clonotype was counted between two and nine times. J is TRBJ2-1 and V is TRBV7-9; 11 bases are shared with TRBD2. Unmatched junction bases numbered 5, after V lost 5 bases and J lost 8 bases. CDR3 length: 14 amino acids. Germline V gene sequence: CDR1 SEHNR, CDR2 FQNEAQ (reference sequence). The CDR3 DNA follows: TGTGCCAGCAGCCTGACTAGCGGGAAGGATGAGCAGTTCTTC. It codes for CASSLTSGKDEQFF.

This chain links TRBV27 with TRBJ2-1; the match to TRBD2 covers 7 bases. V lost 7 bases to trimming and J lost 3 bases; unmatched junction nucleotides: 9. This CDR3 has 15 amino acids. Germline assignment: CDR1 MNHEY and CDR2 SMNVEV (reference sequence). CDR3 in DNA: TGTGCCAGCACCCCGGGACTAACCGTCTACAATGAGCAGTTCTTC. The encoded protein is CASTPGLTVYNEQFF.

This clonotype was seen at least ten times. V is TRBV6-1 and J is TRBJ1-5; D unresolved. The CDR3 is 13 amino acids. V gave up 7 bases and J gave up 0 bases, with 7 bases separating them. Germline V gene sequence: CDR1 MNHNS, CDR2 SASEGT. The CDR3 loop is CASTGVSNQPQHF. In nucleotides, the CDR3 is TGTGCCAGCACAGGTGTTAGCAATCAGCCCCAGCATTTT.

V and J are TRBV30 and TRBJ2-3; D uncertain. V shed 5 bases and J shed 3 bases, with 9 bases lying between them. CDR1 is GTSNPN and CDR2 is SVGIG in the germline V gene (reference sequence). CDR3 length: 12 residues. The CDR3 is CAWAASTDTQYF. Here the CDR3 DNA reads TGTGCCTGGGCCGCGTCGACAGATACGCAGTATTTT.

This clonotype was seen a handful of times. The V gene is TRBV11-1, the J gene TRBJ1-2; 12 positions agree with TRBD1. J gave up 4 bases and V 5 bases, and 5 bases lay outside the gene matches. The CDR3 loop spans 15 amino acids. Germline CDR1 SGHAT, CDR2 FQDESV (reference sequence). CDR3 coding DNA: TGTGCCAGCAGCACCGGGACAGGGGGCGGCTATGGCTACACCTTC. As protein: CASSTGTGGGYGYTF. The whole variable domain, filled in from reference TRBV11-1 and TRBJ1-2, reads EAEVAQSPRYKITEKSQAVAFWCDPISGHATLYWYRQILGQGPELLVQFQDESVVDDSQLPKDRFSAERLKGVDSTLKIQPAELGDSAMYLCASSTGTGGGYGYTFGSGTRLTVV.

This sequence joins TRBV7-8 and TRBJ2-2; 7 nucleotides agree with TRBD2. Germline-derived CDR1 and CDR2 are SGHVS and FQNEAQ. With 5 bases clipped from V and 8 bases from J, the junction kept 8 bases outside the gene matches. The CDR3 length is 14 residues. CDR3 sequence reads: CASSPYSGGGELFF. In DNA, the CDR3 is TGTGCCAGCAGCCCGTACTCGGGGGGAGGGGAGCTGTTTTTT.

This clonotype has only a few counts. The V gene is TRBV12-3 or TRBV12-4, the J gene TRBJ2-5; the D gene is possibly TRBD1 (6 bases). V shed 3 bases and J shed 5 bases, with 16 bases lying between them. CDR3 length: 15 amino acids. CDR3 loop: CASSFYQGRLETQYF. In nucleotides, the CDR3 is TGTGCCAGCAGTTTTTATCAGGGGCGCCTGGAGACCCAGTACTTC.

The table lists this clonotype with many counts. This rearrangement joins TRBV20-1 to TRBJ2-1; maybe TRBD1 (6 bases). Germline CDR1 DFQATT, CDR2 SNEGSKA (reference sequence). Deletions cut 1 base from V and 2 bases from J, with 9 bases between. The CDR3 runs to 14 residues. CDR3 region: CSARGQGTYNEQFF. The CDR3 bases are TGCAGTGCTAGAGGGCAGGGGACCTACAATGAGCAGTTCTTC.

Details on this clonotype: Given a much more abundant clone one base away, this may be a read error. The chain couples TRBV6-5 to TRBJ2-5; tentatively, D is TRBD2 (6 bases). V was pared by 2 bases and J by 7 bases, with 14 bases between. CDR1 and CDR2 (germline): MNHEY, SVGAGI. The CDR3 has 14 residues. The CDR3: CASSYRGRKGTQYF. The CDR3 nucleotides read TGTGCCAGCAGTTACCGGGGGAGGAAAGGGACCCAGTACTTC.

There are a few counts of this clonotype. V usage is TRBV5-1 and J usage is TRBJ2-2; 10 bases match TRBD2. The germline gives CDR1 SGHRS, CDR2 YFSETQ. The junction had 3 bases not matched to a gene; V was cut back by 2 bases and J by 5 bases. There are 15 residues in the CDR3. CDR3 loop: CASSLAGGTTGELFF. CDR3 nucleotides: TGCGCCAGCAGCTTAGCGGGAGGGACGACCGGGGAGCTGTTTTTT.

This clonotype has a count of ten or more. The V and J genes are TRBV15 and TRBJ1-1, with 7 bases that match TRBD1. Trimming took 1 base from V and 4 from J; bases not matched to a gene: 0. Germline V gene data show CDR1 as LNHNV and CDR2 as YYDKDF (reference sequence). The CDR3 covers 13 residues. CDR3 in DNA: TGTGCCACCAGCAGAGGGGACAGCACTGAAGCTTTCTTT. It codes for CATSRGDSTEAFF.